Listed here are 24 T cell receptor beta chains from one sample, sequenced in a study of metastatic and nonmetastatic thyroid tumors (dated by TCRdb to about 2020). No treatment had been received by any patient before thyroid surgery. The method behind the library was PCR. The instrument given in TCRdb is Illumina HiSeq 4000. The public reads were reprocessed in TCRdb via fastp at Q25 and MiXCR, keeping in-frame beta chains. The table for this sample lists roughly 32,000 clones; 18% of them were counted only once. Of the sample, 8% to 11% is held by the ten largest clones. Sequenced input: blood. The receptors originated from a female donor with papillary thyroid cancer or a benign thyroid nodule (not recorded which). Some clones in this sample may be carry-over from other donors' samples.

This chain joins TRBV20-1 and TRBJ2-2; 9 bases match TRBD2. The V gene's germline CDR1 is DFQATT and CDR2 SNEGSKA (reference sequence). The CDR3 contains 16 residues. The junction had 10 bases not matched to a gene; V was cut back by 5 bases and J by 3 bases. CDR3 in amino acids: CSAPRVAGVHTGELFF. The CDR3 DNA reads as TGCAGTGCTCCTCGGGTAGCGGGAGTTCACACCGGGGAGCTGTTTTTT.

This clone is termed medium-sized (0.01 to 0.1%). The CDR3 sequence: CASSPADRGSRGYTF. CDR3 in DNA: TGTGCCAGCAGTCCCGCGGACAGGGGAAGTCGTGGCTACACCTTC. The genes are TRBV6-1 and TRBJ1-2, with 9 bases fitting TRBD1. Per germline, CDR1 MNHNS and CDR2 SASEGT. This CDR3 comprises 15 residues. After removal of 5 bases from V and 7 bases from J, the junction contained 11 bases not matched to a gene.

This clone has just one count. The V call is TRBV20-1, the J call TRBJ1-2, with TRBD1 matching 7 bases. CDR3 size: 14 residues. In germline, CDR1 is DFQATT, CDR2 SNEGSKA (reference sequence). V was clipped by 2 bases and J by 1 base; unmatched bases: 4. The CDR3 reads CSARIRQGNYGYTF. The CDR3 DNA sequence: TGCAGTGCTAGAATTCGACAGGGTAACTATGGCTACACCTTC.

This clone was detected ten times or more. The chain employs TRBV7-6 and TRBJ2-7; 10 bases line up with TRBD1. Germline-derived CDR1 and CDR2 are SGHVS and FNYEAQ. The CDR3 has 14 amino acids. V lost 2 bases, J lost 3 bases, and 1 base stayed unmatched. The CDR3 DNA follows: TGTGCCAGCAGCTTATGGGACAGGGGCTACGAGCAGTACTTC. Protein sequence: CASSLWDRGYEQYF.

The J gene is TRBJ2-3, the V gene TRBV20-1; 11 positions agree with TRBD2. The germline V gene has CDR1 DFQATT and CDR2 SNEGSKA (reference sequence). CDR3 length: 14 amino acids. V was clipped by 6 bases and J by 5 bases; unmatched bases: 7. The CDR3 region is CSAELAGALDTQYF. The CDR3 DNA reads TGCAGTGCCGAACTAGCGGGAGCTCTAGATACGCAGTATTTT.

This clone was counted many times. The chain combines TRBV5-1 with TRBJ2-7, with unresolved D. Deletions cut 0 bases from V and 2 bases from J, with 6 bases between. CDR1 and CDR2 (germline): SGHRS, YFSETQ. CDR3 length equals 13 residues. The CDR3 DNA sequence: TGCGCCAGCAGCTTGGCGCCAACCTACGAGCAGTACTTC. This translates into CASSLAPTYEQYF.

This clone was seen a few times. Mismatch with germline at one junction end may stem from a read error. The rearrangement links TRBV6-4 to TRBJ2-1; D is undetermined. This CDR3 has 14 amino acids. CDR1 is MRHNA, CDR2 SNTAGT, per germline. The CDR3 nucleotides are TGTTCCAGCAGTGACTCGGAGACTTCGCATGGGCAGTTCTTC. Its translation: CSSSDSETSHGQFF.

Details on this clone: A read error may produce the germline difference seen at one junction end. The chain is built from TRBV11-2 and TRBJ2-7; 7 bases agree with TRBD1. The CDR3 covers 15 residues. CDR1 SGHAT and CDR2 FQNNGV come from the germline V gene. The CDR3 loop reads CASSPRGTVSYEQYF. CDR3 nucleotides: TGTGCCAGCAGCCCCCGTGGGACAGTATCCTATGAGCAGTACTTC. Filled out from reference TRBV11-2 and TRBJ2-7, the complete variable domain reads EAGVAQSPRYKIIEKRQSVAFWCNPISGHATLYWYQQILGQGPKLLIQFQNNGVVDDSQLPKDRFSAERLKGVDSTLKIQPAKLEDSAVYLCASSPRGTVSYEQYFGPGTRLTVT.

Only one count was recorded for this clone. The chain combines TRBV20-1 with TRBJ1-3, with 8 bases that match TRBD1. Looked up from germline, CDR1 is DFQATT and CDR2 is SNEGSKA (reference sequence). The CDR3 sequence is 17 residues long. Trimming took 0 bases from V and 0 from J; bases not matched to a gene: 7. Written as DNA, the CDR3 is TGCAGTGCTAGAGATATAACAGGGGGAGTCTCTGGAAACACCATATATTTT. Its protein is CSARDITGGVSGNTIYF.

This clone was seen repeatedly, ten times or more. CDR3 DNA sequence: TGCAGTGCTAGAGATCAGGGGACCAACACTGAAGCTTTCTTT. This gives the protein CSARDQGTNTEAFF. V and J are TRBV20-1 and TRBJ1-1, with a tentative D call TRBD1 (6 bases). V dropped 0 bases and J dropped 2 bases, with 10 bases sitting between them. The CDR3 runs to 14 residues. Germline lookup yields CDR1 DFQATT and CDR2 SNEGSKA (reference sequence).

This clone came up many times. This chain joins TRBV30 and TRBJ2-3, with 14 bases matching TRBD2. V shed 1 base, J shed 2 bases, and the junction held 2 bases outside the gene matches. The CDR3 is 16 residues long. Germline CDR1 GTSNPN, CDR2 SVGIG (reference sequence). The CDR3 DNA is TGTGCCTGGAGTGGGACTAGCGGGAGGATCACAGATACGCAGTATTTT. Translating gives CAWSGTSGRITDTQYF.

This chain joins TRBV27 and TRBJ1-2, with D perhaps TRBD1 (6 bases). Looked up from germline, CDR1 is MNHEY and CDR2 is SMNVEV (reference sequence). The CDR3 length is 15 residues. Deletions cut 5 bases from V and 5 bases from J, with 18 bases between. The CDR3 sequence: CASSITGTGSYGYTF. In DNA, the CDR3 is TGTGCCAGCAGTATAACCGGAACAGGGTCGTATGGCTACACCTTC.

This clone was seen ten or more times. J is TRBJ2-3 and V is TRBV9; D remains ambiguous. CDR1 and CDR2 from the germline V gene are SGDLS and YYNGEE. The V gene lost 2 bases and the J gene lost 1 base, with 14 bases spanning the gap. This CDR3 has 16 residues. The CDR3: CASSVSESQRTDTQYF. CDR3 nucleotides: TGTGCCAGCAGCGTGAGCGAGTCACAGCGCACAGATACGCAGTATTTT.

This clone was recorded many times. The rearrangement joins TRBV11-2 to TRBJ2-7, with 9 bases that match TRBD2. Trimming cost V 5 bases and J 4 bases; bases outside gene matches: 12. The CDR3 has 16 amino acids. Germline CDR1 is SGHAT and CDR2 is FQNNGV. CDR3 sequence reads: CASSPIQYSGSYEQYF. Here the CDR3 DNA reads TGTGCCAGCAGCCCCATACAGTATAGCGGGAGTTACGAGCAGTACTTC.

This clone occurred many times. The rearrangement links TRBV9 to TRBJ2-1; 12 bases are a match to TRBD2. The CDR3 is made up of 15 amino acids. Per germline, CDR1 SGDLS and CDR2 YYNGEE. The V and J ends lost 6 bases and 15 bases, in that order; junction bases with no gene match: 16. CDR3 sequence (DNA): TGTGCCAGCAATGAGATCGGGCTAGCGGGAGGGCCCCCGTTCTTC. It encodes CASNEIGLAGGPPFF.

To note about this clone: A much larger clonotype is one base distant, so this may be a read error. V usage is TRBV10-2 and J usage is TRBJ2-5, with D uncertain. CDR3 size: 12 residues. V was cut by 3 bases and J by 5 bases, with 7 bases left in between. The germline gives CDR1 WSHSY, CDR2 SAAADI. Written as DNA, the CDR3 is TGCGCCAGCAGTGACAGCGCTGAGACCCAGTACTTC. Amino acids: CASSDSAETQYF.

This clone was recorded many times. The genes are TRBV14 and TRBJ2-2; D is ambiguous. Germline V lookup: CDR1 SGHDN, CDR2 FVKESK. V shed 2 bases and J shed 0 bases, with 22 bases lying between them. CDR3 size: 20 residues. The CDR3: CASSQRRKEIPRPNTGELFF. CDR3 coding DNA: TGTGCCAGCAGCCAACGAAGGAAGGAAATACCCCGGCCGAACACCGGGGAGCTGTTTTTT.

This clone occurred a few times. The gene calls are TRBV12-3 or TRBV12-4 and TRBJ1-4; the match to TRBD1 covers 7 bases. V lost 3 bases and J lost 8; bases outside the gene matches: 9. This CDR3 contains 15 residues. In DNA, the CDR3 is TGTGCCAGCAGTTTGCCCCCGACAGGGCGCGAAAAACTGTTTTTT. This sequence encodes CASSLPPTGREKLFF.

This clone occurred many times. The rearrangement links TRBV5-5 to TRBJ2-1, with 10 bases identical to TRBD1. J lost 9 bases, V lost 4 bases, and 10 bases had no gene match. CDR1 is SGHKS, CDR2 YYEKEE, per germline (reference sequence). The CDR3 sequence is 15 residues long. CDR3 nucleotides: TGTGCCAGCAGCCCCCCGGGACAGGGGACGGGTGAGCAGTTCTTC. Protein: CASSPPGQGTGEQFF.

A note on this clone: The junction does not match germline at one end; this may be a read error. The identical CDR3 is also encoded by other nucleotide sequences in the sample. The chain couples TRBV2 to TRBJ2-3, with TRBD1 matching over 7 bases. The CDR3 sequence is 14 residues long. Germline assignment: CDR1 SNHLY and CDR2 FYNNEI. The CDR3 sequence is CASSRDRDTDTQYF. CDR3 bases: TGCGCCAGCAGCCGAGACAGGGACACAGATACGCAGTATTTT.

The rearrangement links TRBV29-1 to TRBJ1-2, with no clear D. The V gene lost 2 bases and the J gene lost 6 bases, with 22 bases spanning the gap. Germline V CDR1 and CDR2: SQVTM, ANQGSEA. CDR3 length: 16 residues. The CDR3 is CSVEWYGESRLNGYTF. The CDR3 DNA reads as TGCAGCGTTGAATGGTACGGTGAGAGTAGGTTGAATGGCTACACCTTC.

In its sample, this clone was seen a few times. This rearrangement joins TRBV28 to TRBJ1-1; 7 bases line up with TRBD1. Germline V gene sequence: CDR1 MDHEN, CDR2 SYDVKM. This CDR3 contains 14 residues. V gave up 6 bases and J gave up 4 bases; unmatched junction bases: 8. The CDR3 sequence is CASRLTGLGTEAFF. Written as DNA, the CDR3 is TGTGCCAGCAGACTGACAGGGCTGGGCACTGAAGCTTTCTTT.

This chain links TRBV6-5 with TRBJ2-1; 7 positions agree with TRBD2. CDR3 length: 15 amino acids. Trimming took 4 bases from V and 1 from J; bases not matched to a gene: 4. Germline lookup yields CDR1 MNHEY and CDR2 SVGAGI. CDR3 sequence (DNA): TGTGCCAGCAGTTCAAGCGGGGATTCCTACAATGAGCAGTTCTTC. As protein: CASSSSGDSYNEQFF.

This clone was counted at least ten times. The chain has TRBV6-5 and TRBJ1-2; 11 bases align to TRBD1. Germline-derived CDR1 and CDR2 are MNHEY and SVGAGI. Trimming cost V 0 bases and J 8 bases; bases outside gene matches: 5. The CDR3 is 15 residues long. CDR3 bases: TGTGCCAGCAGTTACTCTGGACAGGGGGCGATCGGCTACACCTTC. This gives the protein CASSYSGQGAIGYTF.